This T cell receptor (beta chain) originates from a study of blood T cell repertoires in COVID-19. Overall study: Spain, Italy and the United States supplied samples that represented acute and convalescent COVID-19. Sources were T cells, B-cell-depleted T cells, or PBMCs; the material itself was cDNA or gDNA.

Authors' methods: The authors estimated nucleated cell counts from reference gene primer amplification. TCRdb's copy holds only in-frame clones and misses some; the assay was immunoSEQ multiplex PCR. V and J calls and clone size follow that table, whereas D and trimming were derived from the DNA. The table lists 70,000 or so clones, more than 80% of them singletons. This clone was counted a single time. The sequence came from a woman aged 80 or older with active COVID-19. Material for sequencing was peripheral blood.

The CDR3: CASSKERDNTYEQYF. DNA of the CDR3: TGTGCCAGCTCAAAAGAGCGGGATAATACCTACGAGCAGTACTTC. The rearrangement uses TRBV18 and TRBJ2-7, with 7 bases aligning to TRBD2. This CDR3 has 15 residues. The V gene end was trimmed by 5 bases and the J gene end by 2 bases; junction bases not matched to a gene: 9. Germline V lookup: CDR1 KGHSH, CDR2 LQKENI.